Shown below are 8 T cell receptor beta chains from a single sample sequenced in a study of T cells after yellow fever vaccination. TCRdb analysed the 5' RACE reads with MiXCR anew, one entry per CDR3 protein. Found here are about 68,000 distinct CDR3 sequences, just over 6.5% of them singletons; the top ten hold 37%. The sample here was CD8+ T cells sorted from PBMCs, taken 35 to 50 days after the first yellow fever vaccination. These receptors were taken from a man aged 18 to 30 who received the YFV17D yellow fever vaccine.

This clonotype was counted many times. The rearrangement joins TRBV6-1 to TRBJ2-3; 11 nucleotides line up with TRBD2. Per the germline V gene, CDR1 is MNHNS and CDR2 is SASEGT. The CDR3 length is 15 residues. V shed 6 bases, J shed 2 bases, and the junction held 4 bases outside the gene matches. Here the CDR3 reads CASSILAGVTDTQYF. In DNA, the CDR3 is TGTGCCAGCAGCATACTAGCGGGGGTCACAGATACGCAGTATTTT.

Turning to this clonotype: Being one base from a much bigger clone, this may be a read error. V usage is TRBV11-2 and J usage is TRBJ1-6; D not certain. CDR3 length: 15 amino acids. Germline-derived CDR1 and CDR2 are SGHAT and FQNNGV. This CDR3 is CASSVEGQPRSPLHF. The CDR3 DNA sequence: TGTGCCAGCAGCGTAGAAGGCCAACCTAGGTCACCCCTCCACTTT.

The chain is built from TRBV27 and TRBJ1-2; D is uncertain. Per the germline V gene, CDR1 is MNHEY and CDR2 is SMNVEV (reference sequence). V was clipped by 6 bases and J by 10 bases, with 18 bases between them. The CDR3 has 13 amino acids. Here the CDR3 DNA reads TGTGCCAGCAGATACGGACGGGGTAGTGTCTACACCTTC. It encodes CASRYGRGSVYTF.

The chain has TRBV15 and TRBJ1-6, with a tentative D call TRBD1 (5 bases). The CDR3 covers 19 residues. The V gene's germline CDR1 is LNHNV and CDR2 YYDKDF (reference sequence). V lost 0 bases and J 0 bases, leaving 15 bases between the germline ends. The CDR3 region is CATSRDGTLASSYNSPLHF. As DNA, the CDR3 is TGTGCCACCAGCAGAGATGGGACCTTAGCCAGCTCCTATAATTCACCCCTCCACTTT.

This clonotype was recorded at least ten times. The V call is TRBV20-1, the J call TRBJ2-5, with D hard to call. V was cut by 3 bases and J by 0 bases, with 11 bases left in between. Germline V gene sequence: CDR1 DFQATT, CDR2 SNEGSKA (reference sequence). CDR3 length: 14 amino acids. DNA of the CDR3: TGCAGTGCTAGTTCAGGCGAGTACCAAGAGACCCAGTACTTC. Protein product: CSASSGEYQETQYF.

The chain combines TRBV12-3 or TRBV12-4 with TRBJ2-7; 7 bases align to TRBD2. This CDR3 region has 14 residues. Germline trimming cut 4 bases from V and 2 bases from J; bases unmatched to any gene: 5. The CDR3 protein is CASSSAGSTYEQYF. The CDR3 DNA reads as TGTGCCAGCAGTTCAGCGGGGAGCACCTACGAGCAGTACTTC.

This clonotype was recorded many times. The chain links TRBV9 to TRBJ2-3; TRBD1 matches at 7 bases. The CDR3 sequence is 16 residues long. Looked up from germline, CDR1 is SGDLS and CDR2 is YYNGEE. The ends lost 3 bases at V and 2 bases at J; junction bases unmatched: 9. CDR3 sequence reads: CASSAGRDRNTDTQYF. As DNA, the CDR3 is TGTGCCAGCAGCGCTGGCCGGGACAGAAACACAGATACGCAGTATTTT.

This clonotype was seen only a few times. The V gene is TRBV5-1, the J gene TRBJ1-2; 9 bases fit TRBD1. This CDR3 contains 15 residues. From germline, CDR1 is SGHRS and CDR2 YFSETQ. With 4 bases clipped from V and 6 bases from J, the junction kept 10 bases outside the gene matches. CDR3 amino acids: CASSGGTGSINGYTF. Here the CDR3 DNA reads TGCGCCAGCAGCGGAGGGACAGGGAGTATCAATGGCTACACCTTC.